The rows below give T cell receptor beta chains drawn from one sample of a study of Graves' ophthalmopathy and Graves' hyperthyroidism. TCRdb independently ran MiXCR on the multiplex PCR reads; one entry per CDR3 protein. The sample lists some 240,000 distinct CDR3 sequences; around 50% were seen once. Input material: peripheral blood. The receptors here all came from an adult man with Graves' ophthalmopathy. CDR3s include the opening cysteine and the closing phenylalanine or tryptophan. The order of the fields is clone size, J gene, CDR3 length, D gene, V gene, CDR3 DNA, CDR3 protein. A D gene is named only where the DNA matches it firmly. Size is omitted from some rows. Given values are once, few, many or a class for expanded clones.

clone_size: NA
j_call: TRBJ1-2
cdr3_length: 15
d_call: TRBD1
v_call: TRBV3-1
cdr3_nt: TGTGCCAGCAGCCATCGACAGGGGGCGGTCTCTGGCTACACCTTC
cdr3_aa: CASSHRQGAVSGYTF

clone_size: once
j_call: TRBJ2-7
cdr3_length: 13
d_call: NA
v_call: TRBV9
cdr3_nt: TGTGCCAGCAGCGAGGGGGGCCCCTCCGAGCAGTACTTC
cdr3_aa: CASSEGGPSEQYF

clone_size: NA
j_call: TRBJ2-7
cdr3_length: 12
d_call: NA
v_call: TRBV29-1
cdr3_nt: TGCAGCGTTGGGGAAAGGCGCTACGAGCAGTACTTC
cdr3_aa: CSVGERRYEQYF

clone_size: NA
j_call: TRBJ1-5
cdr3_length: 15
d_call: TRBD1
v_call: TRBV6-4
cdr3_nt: TGTGCCAGCAGCCTGACAGGGTCTAGCAATCAGCCCCAGCATTTT
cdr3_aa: CASSLTGSSNQPQHF

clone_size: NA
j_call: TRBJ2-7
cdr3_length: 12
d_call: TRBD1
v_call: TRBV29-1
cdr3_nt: TGCAGCGTCGGGACAGGGGGCTACGAGCAGTACTTC
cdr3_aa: CSVGTGGYEQYF

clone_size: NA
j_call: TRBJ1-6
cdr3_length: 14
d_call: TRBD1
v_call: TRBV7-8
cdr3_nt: TGTGCCAGCAGCCGGGGGACAGGGGGATCACCCCTCCACTTT
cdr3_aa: CASSRGTGGSPLHF

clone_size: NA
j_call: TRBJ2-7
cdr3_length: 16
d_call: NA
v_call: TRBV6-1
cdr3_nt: TGTGCCAGCAGTGAATCTCGGACAGGGAGGGTACACGAGCAGTACTTC
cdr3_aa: CASSESRTGRVHEQYF

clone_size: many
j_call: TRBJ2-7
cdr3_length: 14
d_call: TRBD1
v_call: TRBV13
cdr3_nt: TGTGCCAGCAGCTTAGGGGACAGGGACTACGAGCAGTACTTC
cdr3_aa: CASSLGDRDYEQYF

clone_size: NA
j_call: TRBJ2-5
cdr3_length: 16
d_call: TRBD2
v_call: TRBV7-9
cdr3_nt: TGTGCCAGCAGCCGAGACTCTAGCGGGAAACTAGAGACCCAGTACTTC
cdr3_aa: CASSRDSSGKLETQYF

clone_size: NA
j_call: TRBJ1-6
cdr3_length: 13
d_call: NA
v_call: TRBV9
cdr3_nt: TGTGCCAGCAGCCAAACCAAGAATTCACCCCTCCACTTT
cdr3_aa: CASSQTKNSPLHF

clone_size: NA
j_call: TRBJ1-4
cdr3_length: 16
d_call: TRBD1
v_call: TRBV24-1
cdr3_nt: TGTGCCACCAGCGACCCCCGGGACAGCGTTGGGGAAAAACTGTTTTTT
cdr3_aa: CATSDPRDSVGEKLFF

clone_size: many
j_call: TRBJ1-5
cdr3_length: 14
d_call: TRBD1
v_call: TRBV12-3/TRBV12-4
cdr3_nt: TGTGCCAGCAGCTTGGGACAGCCCAATCAGCCCCAGCATTTT
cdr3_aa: CASSLGQPNQPQHF

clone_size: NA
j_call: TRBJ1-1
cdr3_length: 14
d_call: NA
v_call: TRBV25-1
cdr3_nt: TGTGCCAGCAGTGAAGGTCAGTGGAACACTGAAGCTTTCTTT
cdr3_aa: CASSEGQWNTEAFF

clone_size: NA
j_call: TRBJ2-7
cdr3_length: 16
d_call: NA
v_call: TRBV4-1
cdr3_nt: TGCGCCAGCAGCCAAGAAGGGGCTGGCCTCTCCTACGAGCAGTACTTC
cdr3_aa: CASSQEGAGLSYEQYF

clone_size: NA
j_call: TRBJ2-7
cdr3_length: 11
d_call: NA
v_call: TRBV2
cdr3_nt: TGTGCCAGCTCCCGGGACAACGAGCAGTACTTC
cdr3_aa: CASSRDNEQYF

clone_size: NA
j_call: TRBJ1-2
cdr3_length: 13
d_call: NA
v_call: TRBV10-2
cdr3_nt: TGCGCCAGCAGTGAGTCGAATCAAAATGGCTACACCTTC
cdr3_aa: CASSESNQNGYTF

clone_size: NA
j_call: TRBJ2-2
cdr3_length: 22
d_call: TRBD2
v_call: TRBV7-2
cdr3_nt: TGTGCCAGCAGCTTAAACCCTTCGGGACTAGCGGGGGGGCGATCGAACACCGGGGAGCTGTTTTTT
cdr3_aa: CASSLNPSGLAGGRSNTGELFF

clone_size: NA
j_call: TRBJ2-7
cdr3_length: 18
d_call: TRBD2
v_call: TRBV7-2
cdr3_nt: TGTGCCAGCAGCTTAGCGCGGCTAGCGGGGGGCCTTTCCTACGAGCAGTACTTC
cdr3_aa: CASSLARLAGGLSYEQYF

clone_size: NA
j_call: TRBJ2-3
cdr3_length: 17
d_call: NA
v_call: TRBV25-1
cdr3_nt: TGTGCCAGCAGTGAGGCAGTTTTGGCAGGGAGCACAGATACGCAGTATTTT
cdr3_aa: CASSEAVLAGSTDTQYF

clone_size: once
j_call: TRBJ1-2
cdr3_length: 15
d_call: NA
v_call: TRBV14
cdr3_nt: TGTGCCAGCAGCCAAGATCAGGCCAGGCACTATGGCTACACCTTC
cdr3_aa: CASSQDQARHYGYTF

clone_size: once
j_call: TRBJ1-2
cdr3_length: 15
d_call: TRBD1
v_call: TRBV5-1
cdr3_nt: TGCGCCAGCAGTTCCCCGGGACAGGGTGGCTATGGCTACACCTTC
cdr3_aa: CASSSPGQGGYGYTF

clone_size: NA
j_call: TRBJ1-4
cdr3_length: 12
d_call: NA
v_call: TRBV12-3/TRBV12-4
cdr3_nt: TGTGCCAGCAGTGGTGGTCCAGAAAAACTGTTTTTT
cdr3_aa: CASSGGPEKLFF

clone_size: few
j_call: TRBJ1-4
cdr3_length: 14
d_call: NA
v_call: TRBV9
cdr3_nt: TGTGCCAGCAGCGCATCAGGGGTTCAGGAAAAACTGTTTTTT
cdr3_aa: CASSASGVQEKLFF

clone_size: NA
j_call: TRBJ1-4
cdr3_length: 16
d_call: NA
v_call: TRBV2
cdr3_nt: TGTGCCGGCAGTGAAGCGGAGACACGACGTCGAGGAAAACTGTTTTTT
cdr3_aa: CAGSEAETRRRGKLFF

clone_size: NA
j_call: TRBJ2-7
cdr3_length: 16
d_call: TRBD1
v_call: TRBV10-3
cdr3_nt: TGTGCCAGCAGTTACCGGGACAGTCGGCTGGGATACGAGCAGTACTTC
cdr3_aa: CASSYRDSRLGYEQYF

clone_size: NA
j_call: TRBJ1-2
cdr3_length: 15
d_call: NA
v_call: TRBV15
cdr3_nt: TGTGCCACCAGCAGAGATGGGGGGGGCGGCCAAGGCTACACCTTC
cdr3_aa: CATSRDGGGGQGYTF

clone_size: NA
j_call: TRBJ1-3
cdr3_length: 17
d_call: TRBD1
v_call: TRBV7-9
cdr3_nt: TGTGCCAGCAGCTTCCTGGGGACAGGGAACTCTGGAAACACCATATATTTT
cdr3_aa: CASSFLGTGNSGNTIYF

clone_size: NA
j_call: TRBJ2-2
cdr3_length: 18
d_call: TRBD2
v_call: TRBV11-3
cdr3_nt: TGTGCCAGCAGCTTAATAGCTCTAGCGGGCGCGAACACCGGGGAGCTGTTTTTT
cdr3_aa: CASSLIALAGANTGELFF

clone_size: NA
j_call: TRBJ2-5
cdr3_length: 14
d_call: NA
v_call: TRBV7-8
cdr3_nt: TGTGCCAGCAAGGAGGAAACAGGCCAAGAGACCCAGTACTTC
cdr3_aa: CASKEETGQETQYF

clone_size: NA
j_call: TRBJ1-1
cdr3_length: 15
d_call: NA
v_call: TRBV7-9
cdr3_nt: TGTGCCAGCAGCCCGGCAAGAGCGGGGGGCACTGAAGCTTTCTTT
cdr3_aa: CASSPARAGGTEAFF

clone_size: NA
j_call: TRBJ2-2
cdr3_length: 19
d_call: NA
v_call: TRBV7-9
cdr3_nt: TGTGCCAGCACTCCTGACAGCTTTCAATCGACCTTGAACACCGGGGAGCTGTTTTTT
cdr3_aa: CASTPDSFQSTLNTGELFF

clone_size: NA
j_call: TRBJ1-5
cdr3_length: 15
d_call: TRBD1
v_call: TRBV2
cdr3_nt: TGTGCCAGCAGTGATATGGACAGGATCCACAACAATGAGCATTTT
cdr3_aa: CASSDMDRIHNNEHF

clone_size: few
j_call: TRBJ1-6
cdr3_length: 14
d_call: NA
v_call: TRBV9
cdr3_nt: TGTGCCAGCAGTTACGGGCAGGGTAATTCACCCCTCCACTTT
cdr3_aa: CASSYGQGNSPLHF

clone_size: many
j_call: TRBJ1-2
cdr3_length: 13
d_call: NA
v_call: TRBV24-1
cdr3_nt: TGTGCCACCAGTGATTCCGACTGGGGTGGCTACACCTTC
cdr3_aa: CATSDSDWGGYTF

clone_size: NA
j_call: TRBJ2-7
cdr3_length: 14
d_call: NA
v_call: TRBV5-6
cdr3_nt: TGTGCCAGCAGCTTGGGGGGCTCCTACAATGAGCAGTACTTC
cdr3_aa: CASSLGGSYNEQYF

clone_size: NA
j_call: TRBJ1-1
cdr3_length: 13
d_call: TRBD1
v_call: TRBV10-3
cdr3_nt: TGTGCCAGCAGTTCAGGGGGAGGCACTGAAGCTTTCTTT
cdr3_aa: CASSSGGGTEAFF

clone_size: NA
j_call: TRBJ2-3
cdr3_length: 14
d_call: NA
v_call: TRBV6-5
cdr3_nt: TGTGCCAGCAGTTACGGGGCTGGCACAGATACGCAGTATTTT
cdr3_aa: CASSYGAGTDTQYF

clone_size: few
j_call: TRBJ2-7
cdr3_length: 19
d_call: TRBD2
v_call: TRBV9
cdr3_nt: TGTGCCAGCAGCGCCCGGGGAACAGCAGGACTAGCGGGAGGGCCAGAGCAGTACTTC
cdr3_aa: CASSARGTAGLAGGPEQYF

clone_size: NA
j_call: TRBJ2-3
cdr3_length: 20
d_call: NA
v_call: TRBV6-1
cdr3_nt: TGTGCCAGCAGTGTTCCGTTCGGGGCAGGGGAAGAACAAGGGACAGATACGCAGTATTTT
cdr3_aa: CASSVPFGAGEEQGTDTQYF

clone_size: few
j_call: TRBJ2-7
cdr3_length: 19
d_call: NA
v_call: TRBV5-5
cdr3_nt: TGTGCCAGCAGCTCGACCCGGCGATTCATTCGGGACAAGGTCTACGAGCAGTACTTC
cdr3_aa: CASSSTRRFIRDKVYEQYF

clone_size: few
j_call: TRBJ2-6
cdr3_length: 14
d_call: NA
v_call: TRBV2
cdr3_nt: TGTGCCAGCAGGACTGACTTGGGGGCCAACGTCCTGACTTTC
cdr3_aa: CASRTDLGANVLTF

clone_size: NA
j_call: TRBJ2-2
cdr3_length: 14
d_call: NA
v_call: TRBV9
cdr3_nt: TGTGCCTGCAGTCGGGGGGCTAACACCGGGGAGCTGTTTTTT
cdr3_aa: CACSRGANTGELFF

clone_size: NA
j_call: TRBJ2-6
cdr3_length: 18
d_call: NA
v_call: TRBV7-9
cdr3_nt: TGTGCCAGCAGCCCCAAGAGGACGATAAGCTCTGGGGCCAACGTCCTGACTTTC
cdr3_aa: CASSPKRTISSGANVLTF

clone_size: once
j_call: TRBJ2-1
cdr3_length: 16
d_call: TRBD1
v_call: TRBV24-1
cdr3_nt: TGTGCCACCAGTGACCCGGGACAGGGAACCTACAATGAGCAGTTCTTC
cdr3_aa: CATSDPGQGTYNEQFF

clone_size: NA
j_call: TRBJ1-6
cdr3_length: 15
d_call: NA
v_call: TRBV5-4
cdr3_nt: TGTGCCAGCAGCCCATGGGGGGCAGACCCTCGAATGTCCCACTTT
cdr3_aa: CASSPWGADPRMSHF

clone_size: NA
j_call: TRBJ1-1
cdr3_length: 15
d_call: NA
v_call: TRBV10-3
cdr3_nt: TGTGCCACCCGCGGAGGAGCATATTTGAACACTGAAGCTTTCTTT
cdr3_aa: CATRGGAYLNTEAFF

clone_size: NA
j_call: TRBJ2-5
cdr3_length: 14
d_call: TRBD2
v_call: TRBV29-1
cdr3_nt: TGCAGCGTTGGGGAGGGTAGTGATAGGGAGACCCAGTACTTC
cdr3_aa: CSVGEGSDRETQYF

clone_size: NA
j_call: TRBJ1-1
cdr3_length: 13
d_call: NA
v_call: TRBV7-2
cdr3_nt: TGTGCCAGCAGGAGACGGCGGGGCACTGAAGCTTTCTTT
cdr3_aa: CASRRRRGTEAFF